These 23 T cell receptor beta chains share one sample of origin, sequenced in a study of cytomegalovirus exposure and HLA in healthy donors. This PCR relied on a set of 60 Vbeta primers and 13 Jbeta primers. Clones were read by immunoSEQ multiplex PCR, and TCRdb kept only the in-frame ones, dropping some. This sample yields over 150,000 clones, of which roughly 84% are seen a single time; under 0.4% belongs to the top ten. The specimen was PBMCs. The receptors were sampled from a boy aged 2 to 9 in good health and CMV-seronegative.

The chain recombines TRBV14 with TRBJ2-2, with TRBD1 as a possible D gene (6 bases). This CDR3 contains 19 residues. The germline CDR1 and CDR2 sequences are SGHDN and FVKESK. Trimming cost V 2 bases and J 4 bases, with 23 bases left between them. CDR3 region: CASSQSESTGRVGTGELFF. For the CDR3, the DNA is TGTGCCAGCAGCCAATCAGAGTCCACAGGGAGAGTGGGCACCGGGGAGCTGTTTTTT.

There are a few counts of this clone. V and J are TRBV4-1 and TRBJ2-1, with 7 positions matching TRBD2. Germline values: CDR1 MGHRA, CDR2 YSYEKL. The CDR3 is 14 amino acids. With V trimmed by 3 bases and J by 7 bases, 6 bases remained unmatched. CDR3 protein: CASSHAGVGNEQFF. The CDR3 DNA reads TGCGCCAGCAGCCATGCGGGAGTGGGTAATGAGCAGTTCTTC.

The chain couples TRBV11-3 to TRBJ2-6; a weak D match, TRBD2 (5 bases). This CDR3 is built from 16 residues. Germline CDR1 reads SGHNT; CDR2 reads YENEEA. With 2 bases removed from V and 0 bases from J, the gap between germline ends came to 8 bases. The CDR3 loop is CASSLTTSSGANVLTF. DNA of the CDR3: TGTGCCAGCAGCTTAACTACTAGCTCTGGGGCCAACGTCCTGACTTTC.

The rearrangement links TRBV5-1 to TRBJ2-5; a possible D gene is TRBD1 (6 bases). The germline V and J ends were trimmed by 0 bases and 2 bases, with 8 bases remaining between them. CDR1 and CDR2 (germline): SGHRS, YFSETQ. The CDR3 contains 14 residues. Written as DNA, the CDR3 is TGCGCCAGCAGCTTGGGCAGGGGACAAGAGACCCAGTACTTC. Its protein is CASSLGRGQETQYF.

The V gene is TRBV2, the J gene TRBJ1-5; possibly TRBD1 for D (5 bases). This CDR3 comprises 15 residues. Looked up from germline, CDR1 is SNHLY and CDR2 is FYNNEI. V dropped 1 base and J dropped 5 bases, with 12 bases sitting between them. CDR3 sequence (DNA): TGTGCCAGCAGTGAAGGGCACAGGTCCGATCAGCCCCAGCATTTT. This encodes CASSEGHRSDQPQHF.

This clone was observed a few times. V gene TRBV12-5 combines with J gene TRBJ1-2, with D perhaps matching TRBD1 (6 bases). The CDR3 consists of 14 residues. CDR1 and CDR2 (germline): LGHNT, FRNRAP. The V gene lost 6 bases and the J gene lost 0 bases, with 11 bases spanning the gap. The CDR3 DNA follows: TGTGCTAGTGGATTAACAGGGACTAACTATGGCTACACCTTC. Translating it yields CASGLTGTNYGYTF. The full variable domain, rest sourced from reference TRBV12-5 and TRBJ1-2, is DARVTQTPRHKVTEMGQEVTMRCQPILGHNTVFWYRQTMMQGLELLAYFRNRAPLDDSGMPKDRFSAEMPDATLATLKIQPSEPRDSAVYFCASGLTGTNYGYTFGSGTRLTVV.

A single count supports this clone. The chain is built from TRBV7-2 and TRBJ1-3; D perhaps matches TRBD1 (5 bases). CDR1 SGHTA and CDR2 FQGNSA come from the germline V gene. CDR3 size: 16 residues. With 5 bases removed from V and 4 bases from J, the gap between germline ends came to 18 bases. The CDR3 DNA is TGTGCCAGCAGCCGGGGACTCTACCCCACGGGAAACACCATATATTTT. This codes for CASSRGLYPTGNTIYF.

The gene calls are TRBV2 and TRBJ1-5, with D possibly TRBD1 on 6 matching bases. Germline CDR1 reads SNHLY; CDR2 reads FYNNEI. The CDR3 totals 14 residues. Trimming removed 3 bases from V and 6 bases from J, with 12 bases in between. The CDR3 nucleotides are TGTGCCAGCAGTGATCAGGGGTCAATTCAGCCCCAGCATTTT. It encodes CASSDQGSIQPQHF.

This rearrangement joins TRBV15 to TRBJ2-1, with 8 nucleotides matching TRBD2. V dropped 3 bases and J dropped 8; count of bases not matched to a gene: 15. CDR3 length: 17 residues. Germline CDR1 and CDR2: LNHNV and YYDKDF (reference sequence). Here the CDR3 DNA reads TGTGCCACCAGCAGTATTTCAGCGGGAGCTGGGAGGGATGAGCAGTTCTTC. Protein product: CATSSISAGAGRDEQFF.

The chain links TRBV7-3 to TRBJ2-1; TRBD2 is a possible D gene (5 bases). The V end was cut by 2 bases, the J end by 1 base, with 12 bases between. The CDR3 covers 16 residues. Germline CDR1 SGHTA, CDR2 FQGTGA. The CDR3 DNA follows: TGTGCCAGCAGCTTATTAGCGCACAGTTCCTACAATGAGCAGTTCTTC. It is translated as CASSLLAHSSYNEQFF.

The V call is TRBV25-1, the J call TRBJ2-3; 9 bases match TRBD2. Germline V lookup: CDR1 MGHDK, CDR2 SYGVNS. The CDR3 is made up of 17 amino acids. V trimming: 5 bases; J trimming: 0 bases; junction bases outside the gene matches: 9. This CDR3 reads CASSRGTREGSTDTQYF. The CDR3 bases are TGTGCCAGCAGTCGCGGTACGCGGGAGGGGAGCACAGATACGCAGTATTTT. The full variable domain, its missing parts supplied by reference TRBV25-1 and TRBJ2-3, is EADIYQTPRYLVIGTGKKITLECSQTMGHDKMYWYQQDPGMELHLIHYSYGVNSTEKGDLSSESTVSRIRTEHFPLTLESARPSHTSQYLCASSRGTREGSTDTQYFGPGTRLTVL.

The rearrangement links TRBV27 to TRBJ1-4; D might be TRBD1 (5 bases). Germline V CDR1 and CDR2: MNHEY, SMNVEV (reference sequence). The CDR3 consists of 13 residues. V gave up 5 bases and J gave up 8 bases, with 12 bases separating them. The DNA for the CDR3 is TGTGCCAGCAGTAGGAGGGGCGTGGAAAAACTGTTTTTT. Translated, it gives CASSRRGVEKLFF. The whole variable domain, remainder taken from reference TRBV27 and TRBJ1-4, is EAQVTQNPRYLITVTGKKLTVTCSQNMNHEYMSWYRQDPGLGLRQIYYSMNVEVTDKGDVPEGYKVSRKEKRNFPLILESPSPNQTSLYFCASSRRGVEKLFFGSGTQLSVL.

This rearrangement joins TRBV5-5 to TRBJ2-3; D possibly corresponds to TRBD1 (5 bases). Per the germline V gene, CDR1 is SGHKS and CDR2 is YYEKEE (reference sequence). This CDR3 is 14 amino acids long. V dropped 4 bases and J dropped 1 base, with 10 bases sitting between them. The CDR3 protein is CASSILTGTDTQYF. CDR3 nucleotides: TGTGCCAGCAGCATCCTGACAGGCACAGATACGCAGTATTTT.

The chain employs TRBV27 and TRBJ2-1; 7 bases map to TRBD2. V shed 3 bases and J 3 bases; nucleotides not matched to a gene: 11. There are 17 residues in the CDR3. Germline CDR1 MNHEY, CDR2 SMNVEV (reference sequence). The DNA of the CDR3 is TGTGCCAGCAGTTTTTCTCCTTGGCGGGAGCGCTACAATGAGCAGTTCTTC. It translates to CASSFSPWRERYNEQFF.

This clone has just one count. The J gene is TRBJ2-5, the V gene TRBV27, with 9 bases identical to TRBD1. The V segment lost 4 bases and the J segment 6 bases; nucleotides outside the gene matches: 9. From germline, CDR1 is MNHEY and CDR2 SMNVEV (reference sequence). The CDR3 sequence is 15 residues long. CDR3 DNA sequence: TGTGCCAGCAGTTGGTCCCGGGACAGGGAGCAGACCCAGTACTTC. Its translation: CASSWSRDREQTQYF.

This clone was counted a single time. The chain links TRBV6-1 to TRBJ2-7; 8 bases line up with TRBD1. With V trimmed by 8 bases and J by 1 base, 1 base remained unmatched. Germline V lookup: CDR1 MNHNS, CDR2 SASEGT. This CDR3 is 12 amino acids long. Here the CDR3 reads CASQGASYEQYF. CDR3 DNA: TGTGCCAGCCAGGGGGCTTCCTACGAGCAGTACTTC.

The CDR3 DNA is TGTGCCATCAGTGCTATCTCGGGGCCCCAGCATTTT. Amino acid sequence: CAISAISGPQHF. This chain connects TRBV10-3 to TRBJ1-5; D ambiguous. V was cut by 4 bases and J by 9 bases, with 10 bases left in between. The CDR3 contains 12 residues. Germline CDR1 and CDR2: ENHRY and SYGVKD.

This clone was detected only once. The chain recombines TRBV7-8 with TRBJ2-1, with 11 bases matching TRBD2. The CDR3 covers 18 residues. Losses at the gene ends were 5 bases for V and 1 base for J; bases not matched to a gene: 10. Germline-derived CDR1 and CDR2 are SGHVS and FQNEAQ. The CDR3 coding sequence is TGTGCCAGCAGCCTAAAAAGACTAGCGGGATTGTCCTACAATGAGCAGTTCTTC. Translated, it gives CASSLKRLAGLSYNEQFF.

The chain recombines TRBV10-3 with TRBJ2-1; 12 bases are a match to TRBD2. The V segment lost 3 bases and the J segment 6 bases; nucleotides outside the gene matches: 6. Looked up from germline, CDR1 is ENHRY and CDR2 is SYGVKD. This CDR3 is built from 16 residues. This CDR3 reads CAISDGLAGGGNEQFF. CDR3 nucleotides: TGTGCCATCAGTGACGGCCTAGCGGGAGGGGGCAATGAGCAGTTCTTC.

The chain uses TRBV6-1 and TRBJ1-2; D is unresolved. Germline-derived CDR1 and CDR2 are MNHNS and SASEGT. The V end lost 1 base, the J end lost 2 bases, and 5 bases lay between the germline ends. CDR3 length: 13 residues. In DNA, the CDR3 is TGTGCCAGCAGTGAAGGGCTGAACTATGGCTACACCTTC. Amino acids: CASSEGLNYGYTF.

This sequence joins TRBV7-9 and TRBJ1-3; no firm D call. This CDR3 region has 17 residues. The ends were cut back, 3 bases at V and 4 bases at J, with 19 bases in the middle. Germline loops: CDR1 SEHNR, CDR2 FQNEAQ (reference sequence). This CDR3 reads CASSFHSGPQGGNTIYF. The CDR3 DNA is TGTGCCAGCAGCTTTCACTCAGGCCCCCAAGGAGGAAACACCATATATTTT.

The gene calls are TRBV4-2 and TRBJ1-1; D remains ambiguous. The V gene's germline CDR1 is LGHNA and CDR2 YNFKEQ. This CDR3 spans 19 amino acids. V lost 0 bases and J lost 0, with 20 bases in between. Here the CDR3 reads CASSQDSSPLEGMNTEAFF. The CDR3 nucleotides are TGTGCCAGCAGCCAAGATTCGTCTCCCCTCGAGGGAATGAACACTGAAGCTTTCTTT.

J is TRBJ1-1 and V is TRBV10-3; perhaps TRBD1 as D (6 bases). Germline assignment: CDR1 ENHRY and CDR2 SYGVKD. The V end was cut by 5 bases, the J end by 4 bases, with 11 bases between. The CDR3 spans 13 residues. The CDR3 region has the DNA TGTGCCATCAGTTTCACAGGGCCCACTGAAGCTTTCTTT. As protein: CAISFTGPTEAFF.